This record covers a single TCR beta chain. Its antigen remains unidentified. This entry belongs to a study of T cell responses to AZD1222 COVID-19 vaccine. Whole-study context: Investigators merged groups given second doses at roughly 4 or roughly 12 weeks. Study conclusions and caveats: Repertoires in all cases were sampled only once the peak T cell response had passed. The reported proportion of spike-specific TCRs targeting unmutated variant regions was nearly half.

Data came from immunoSEQ multiplex PCR; TCRdb stores just in-frame clones and leaves some out. The sample has 75,000 to 100,000 clones; roughly 88% are singletons. This CDR3 has 14 amino acids. Deletions cut 6 bases from V and 3 bases from J, with 15 bases between. CDR1 and CDR2 (germline): LNHDA, SQIVND (reference sequence). The V call is TRBV19, the J call TRBJ2-7, with TRBD1 as a possible D gene (5 bases). The sequence came from an adult in good health. Sample: peripheral blood, taken on day 0 of AZD1222 vaccination. CDR3 residues: CASSFGAGYYEQYF. The CDR3 region has the DNA TGTGCCAGTAGCTTTGGGGCAGGGTACTACGAGCAGTACTTC.